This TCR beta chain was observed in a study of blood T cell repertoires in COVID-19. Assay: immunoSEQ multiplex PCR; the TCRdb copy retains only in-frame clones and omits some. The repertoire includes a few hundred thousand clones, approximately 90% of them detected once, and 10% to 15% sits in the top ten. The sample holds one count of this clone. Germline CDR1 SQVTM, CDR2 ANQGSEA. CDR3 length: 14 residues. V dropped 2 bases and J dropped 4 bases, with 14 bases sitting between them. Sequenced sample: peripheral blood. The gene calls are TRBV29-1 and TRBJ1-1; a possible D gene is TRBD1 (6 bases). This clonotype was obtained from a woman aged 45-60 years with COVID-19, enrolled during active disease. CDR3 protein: CSVELQGKFTEAFF. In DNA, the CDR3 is TGCAGCGTTGAACTCCAGGGGAAGTTCACTGAAGCTTTCTTT.